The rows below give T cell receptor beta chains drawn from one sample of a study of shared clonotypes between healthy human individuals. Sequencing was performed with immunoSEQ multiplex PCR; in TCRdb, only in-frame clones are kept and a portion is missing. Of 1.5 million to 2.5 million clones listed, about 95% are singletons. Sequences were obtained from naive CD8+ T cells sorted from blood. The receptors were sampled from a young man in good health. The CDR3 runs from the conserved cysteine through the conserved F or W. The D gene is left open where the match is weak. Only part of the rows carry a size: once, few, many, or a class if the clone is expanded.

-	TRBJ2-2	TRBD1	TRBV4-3	CASSPFEGAASDGELFF	TGCGCCAGCAGCCCGTTCGAGGGGGCAGCGAGCGACGGGGAGCTGTTTTTT
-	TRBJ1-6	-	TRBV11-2	CASRPGQNSPLHF	TGTGCCAGCAGACCGGGACAAAATTCACCCCTCCACTTT
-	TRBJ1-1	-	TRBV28	CASSGVVWVSTGTEAFF	TGTGCCAGCAGTGGCGTCGTTTGGGTATCGACGGGCACTGAAGCTTTCTTT
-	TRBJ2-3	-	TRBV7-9	CASSLRSLSNEDTQYF	TGTGCCAGCAGCCTCCGATCCCTCTCCAACGAAGATACGCAGTATTTT
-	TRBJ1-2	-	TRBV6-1	CASSDGRYYGYTF	TGTGCCAGCAGTGATGGTCGATACTATGGCTACACCTTC
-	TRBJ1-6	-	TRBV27	CASSLGDSPLHF	TGTGCCAGCAGTTTAGGTGACTCACCCCTCCACTTT
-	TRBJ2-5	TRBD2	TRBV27	CASSSPSLAGGGETQYF	TGTGCCAGCAGTTCCCCGTCACTAGCGGGGGGCGGGGAGACCCAGTACTTC
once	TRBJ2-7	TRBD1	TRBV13	CASSLGGQGWNEQYF	TGTGCCAGCAGCTTAGGGGGACAGGGATGGAACGAGCAGTACTTC
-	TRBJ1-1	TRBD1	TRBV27	CASSFLDRAEAFF	TGTGCCAGCAGTTTCCTGGACAGGGCTGAAGCTTTCTTT
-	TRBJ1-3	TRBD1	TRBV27	CASSLTGGGGSNTIYF	TGTGCCAGCAGTCTTACAGGGGGAGGAGGGTCAAACACCATATATTTT
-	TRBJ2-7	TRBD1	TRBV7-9	CASSSQTGANEQYF	TGTGCCAGCAGCTCCCAGACAGGGGCAAACGAGCAGTACTTC
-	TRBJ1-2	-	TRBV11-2	CASSFRAPNYGYTF	TGTGCCAGCAGCTTCAGAGCCCCTAACTATGGCTACACCTTC
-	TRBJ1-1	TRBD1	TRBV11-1	CASTRSLVAGGRNTEAFF	TGTGCCAGCACCCGTAGCCTGGTGGCAGGGGGCCGAAACACTGAAGCTTTCTTT
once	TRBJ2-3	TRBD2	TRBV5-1	CASSPPEAGATDTQYF	TGCGCCAGCAGCCCCCCGGAAGCGGGGGCCACAGATACGCAGTATTTT
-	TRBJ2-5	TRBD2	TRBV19	CASSITSGGEETQYF	TGTGCCAGTAGTATCACTAGCGGGGGAGAAGAGACCCAGTACTTC
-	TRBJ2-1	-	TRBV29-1	CSVLRGGEQFF	TGCAGCGTTCTCAGGGGTGGTGAGCAGTTCTTC
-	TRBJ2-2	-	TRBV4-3	CASSQETGTTGELFF	TGCGCCAGCAGCCAAGAGACCGGGACTACCGGGGAGCTGTTTTTT
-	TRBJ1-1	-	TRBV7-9	CASSSDGAGAFF	TGTGCCAGCAGTTCGGACGGAGCCGGAGCTTTCTTT
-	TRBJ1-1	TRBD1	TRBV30	CAWTTGGGTEAFF	TGTGCCTGGACCACAGGGGGGGGGACTGAAGCTTTCTTT
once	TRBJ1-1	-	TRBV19	CASRTAMNTEAFF	TGTGCCAGTAGGACAGCGATGAACACTGAAGCTTTCTTT
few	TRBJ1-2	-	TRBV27	CASSPSQGPTNYGYTF	TGTGCCAGCAGCCCCTCCCAGGGCCCGACTAACTATGGCTACACCTTC
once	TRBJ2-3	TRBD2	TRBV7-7	CASSLTSADTDTQYF	TGTGCTAGCAGCTTAACTAGCGCAGACACAGATACGCAGTATTTT
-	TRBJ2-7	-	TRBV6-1	CASSPRSQYEQYF	TGTGCCAGCAGCCCCAGAAGCCAATACGAGCAGTACTTC
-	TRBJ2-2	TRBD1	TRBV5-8	CASSLDRAVTGELFF	TGTGCCAGCAGCCTCGACAGGGCGGTGACCGGGGAGCTGTTTTTT
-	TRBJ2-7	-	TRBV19	CASSIPGSSYEQYF	TGTGCCAGTAGTATACCAGGCAGCTCCTACGAGCAGTACTTC
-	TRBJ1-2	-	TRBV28	CASSLAPQGINGYTF	TGTGCCAGCAGTTTAGCCCCACAGGGTATAAATGGCTACACCTTC
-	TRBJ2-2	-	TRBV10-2	CASERDRSTGELFF	TGCGCCAGCGAAAGGGATAGAAGCACCGGGGAGCTGTTTTTT
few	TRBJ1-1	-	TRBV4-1	CASSSRASTEAFF	TGCGCCAGCAGCTCGAGGGCCTCCACTGAAGCTTTCTTT
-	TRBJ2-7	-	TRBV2	CASSDWTEDYEQYF	TGTGCCAGCAGTGATTGGACGGAGGACTACGAGCAGTACTTC
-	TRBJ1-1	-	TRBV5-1	CASSSQEPPEAFF	TGCGCCAGCAGCTCACAGGAGCCACCAGAAGCTTTCTTT
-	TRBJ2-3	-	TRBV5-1	CASSPRQGTDTQYF	TGCGCCAGCAGCCCCAGACAGGGCACAGATACGCAGTATTTT
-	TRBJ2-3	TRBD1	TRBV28	CASSFNQRQGMDTQYF	TGTGCCAGCAGTTTTAATCAGAGACAGGGGATGGATACGCAGTATTTT
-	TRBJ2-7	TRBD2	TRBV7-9	CASSLATAGGPEEQYF	TGTGCCAGCAGCTTAGCGACGGCGGGAGGGCCCGAGGAGCAGTACTTC
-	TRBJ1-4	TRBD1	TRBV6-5	CASSPGTGGYEKLFF	TGTGCCAGCAGCCCGGGGACAGGGGGTTATGAAAAACTGTTTTTT
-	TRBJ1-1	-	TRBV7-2	CASSLVSGVGNTEAFF	TGTGCCAGCAGCTTAGTTTCGGGGGTAGGGAACACTGAAGCTTTCTTT
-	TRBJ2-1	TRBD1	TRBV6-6	CASTDRVDEQFF	TGTGCCAGCACAGACAGGGTGGATGAGCAGTTCTTC
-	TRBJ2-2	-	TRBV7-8	CASRFPGIGGELFF	TGTGCCAGCAGGTTCCCGGGGATCGGAGGGGAGCTGTTTTTT
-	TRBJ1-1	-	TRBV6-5	CASSYLLGSGQNEAFF	TGTGCCAGCAGTTACTTATTGGGTTCTGGTCAGAATGAAGCTTTCTTT
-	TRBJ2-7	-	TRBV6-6	CASSNRQDFYEQYF	TGTGCCAGCAGTAACAGACAAGACTTTTACGAGCAGTACTTC
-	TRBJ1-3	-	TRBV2	CARPTAENTIYF	TGTGCCAGACCGACAGCGGAAAACACCATATATTTT
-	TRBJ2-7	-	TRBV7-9	CASSDRDTLSYEQYF	TGTGCCAGCAGCGACCGGGACACACTCTCCTACGAGCAGTACTTC